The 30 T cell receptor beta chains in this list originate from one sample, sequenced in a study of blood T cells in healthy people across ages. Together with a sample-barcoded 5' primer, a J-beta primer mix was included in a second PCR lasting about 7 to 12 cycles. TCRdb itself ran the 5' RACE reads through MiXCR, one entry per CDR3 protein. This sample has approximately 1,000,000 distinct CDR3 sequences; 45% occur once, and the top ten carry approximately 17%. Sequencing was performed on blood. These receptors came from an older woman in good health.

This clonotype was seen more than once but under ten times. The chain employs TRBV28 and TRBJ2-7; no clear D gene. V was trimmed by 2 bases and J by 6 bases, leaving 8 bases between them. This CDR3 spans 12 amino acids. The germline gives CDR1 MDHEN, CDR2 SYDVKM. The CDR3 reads CASSLKRREQYF. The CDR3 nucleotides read TGTGCCAGCAGTTTAAAACGTCGCGAGCAGTACTTC.

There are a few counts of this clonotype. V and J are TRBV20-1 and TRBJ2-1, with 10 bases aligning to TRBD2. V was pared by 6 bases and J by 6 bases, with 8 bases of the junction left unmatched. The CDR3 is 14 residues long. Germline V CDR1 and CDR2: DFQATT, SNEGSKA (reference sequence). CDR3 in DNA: TGCAGTGCGAAGGGGGCTAGCGGGAGCAATGAGCAGTTCTTC. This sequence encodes CSAKGASGSNEQFF.

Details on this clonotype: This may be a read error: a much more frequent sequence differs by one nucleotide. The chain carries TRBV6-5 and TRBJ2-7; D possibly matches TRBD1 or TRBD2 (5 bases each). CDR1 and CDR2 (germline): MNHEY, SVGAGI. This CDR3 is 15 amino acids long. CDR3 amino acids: CANSKGPSLGNEQYF. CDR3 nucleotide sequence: TGTGCCAACAGTAAGGGACCGTCCCTCGGAAACGAGCAGTACTTC.

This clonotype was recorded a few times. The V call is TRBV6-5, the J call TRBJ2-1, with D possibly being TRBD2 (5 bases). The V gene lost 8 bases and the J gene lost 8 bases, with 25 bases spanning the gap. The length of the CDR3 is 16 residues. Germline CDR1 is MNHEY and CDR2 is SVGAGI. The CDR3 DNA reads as TGTGCCAGCTTTCCAAGCGGAGCGAACAAGGCCCATGAGCAGTTCTTC. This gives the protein CASFPSGANKAHEQFF.

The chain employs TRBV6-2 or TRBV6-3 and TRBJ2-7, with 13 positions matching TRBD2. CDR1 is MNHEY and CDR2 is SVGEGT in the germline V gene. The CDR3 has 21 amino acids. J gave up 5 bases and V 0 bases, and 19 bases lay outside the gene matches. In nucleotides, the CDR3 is TGTGCCAGCAGTTACTCCCCTGACTCGACTAGCGGGAGGCCCCGTTGGGACGAGCAGTACTTC. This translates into CASSYSPDSTSGRPRWDEQYF.

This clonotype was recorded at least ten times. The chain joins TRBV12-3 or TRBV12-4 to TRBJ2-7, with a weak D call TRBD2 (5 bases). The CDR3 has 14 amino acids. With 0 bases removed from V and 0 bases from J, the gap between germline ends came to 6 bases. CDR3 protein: CASSLAGISYEQYF. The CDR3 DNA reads TGTGCCAGCAGTTTAGCCGGGATCTCCTACGAGCAGTACTTC.

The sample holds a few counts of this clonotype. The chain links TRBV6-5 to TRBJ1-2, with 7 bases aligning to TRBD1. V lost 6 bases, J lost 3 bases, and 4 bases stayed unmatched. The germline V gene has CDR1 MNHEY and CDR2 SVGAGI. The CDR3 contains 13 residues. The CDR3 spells CASRTGSDYGYTF. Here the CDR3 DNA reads TGTGCCAGCAGGACAGGGTCGGACTATGGCTACACCTTC.

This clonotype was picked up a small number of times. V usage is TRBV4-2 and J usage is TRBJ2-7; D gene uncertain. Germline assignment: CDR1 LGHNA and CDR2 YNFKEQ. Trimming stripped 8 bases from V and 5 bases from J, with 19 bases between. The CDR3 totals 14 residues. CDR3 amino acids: CASSPGPNDNEQYF. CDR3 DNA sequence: TGTGCCAGCTCCCCCGGGCCCAACGACAACGAGCAGTACTTC.

Written as DNA, the CDR3 is TGCGCCAGCAGCCTCGGGTCGAGCCAAGCGAACACTGAAGCTTTCTTT. Translated: CASSLGSSQANTEAFF. V gene TRBV5-1 combines with J gene TRBJ1-1; D unclear. Between the trimmed V and J ends, which lost 4 bases and 1 base, there was a span of 17 bases. Germline V gives CDR1 SGHRS, CDR2 YFSETQ. The CDR3 spans 16 residues.

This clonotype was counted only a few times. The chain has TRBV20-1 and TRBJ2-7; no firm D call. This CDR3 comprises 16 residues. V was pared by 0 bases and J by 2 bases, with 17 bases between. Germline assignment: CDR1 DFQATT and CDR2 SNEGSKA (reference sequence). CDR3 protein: CSARDRKGSRPYEQYF. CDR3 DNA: TGCAGTGCTAGAGATAGGAAAGGCTCTCGTCCCTACGAGCAGTACTTC.

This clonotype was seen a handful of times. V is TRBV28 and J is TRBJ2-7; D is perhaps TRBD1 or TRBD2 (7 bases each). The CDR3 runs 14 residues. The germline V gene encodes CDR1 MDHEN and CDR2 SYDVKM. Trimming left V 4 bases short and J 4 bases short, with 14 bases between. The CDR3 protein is CASSSGQGGYEQYF. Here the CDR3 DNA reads TGTGCCAGCAGTTCAGGGCAGGGGGGGTACGAGCAGTACTTC.

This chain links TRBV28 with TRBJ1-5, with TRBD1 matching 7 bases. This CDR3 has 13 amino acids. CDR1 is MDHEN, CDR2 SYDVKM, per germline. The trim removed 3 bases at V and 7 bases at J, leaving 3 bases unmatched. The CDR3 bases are TGTGCCAGCAGTTTCAGGGGGTACCAGCCCCAGCATTTT. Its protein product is CASSFRGYQPQHF.

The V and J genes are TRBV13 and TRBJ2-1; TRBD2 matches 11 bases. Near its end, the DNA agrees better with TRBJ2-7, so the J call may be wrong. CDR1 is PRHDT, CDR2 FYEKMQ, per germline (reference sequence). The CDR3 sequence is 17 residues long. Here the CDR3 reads CASSFSLAGGTYNEQYF. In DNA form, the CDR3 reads TGTGCCAGCAGCTTTTCGCTAGCGGGAGGCACATACAATGAGCAGTACTTC.

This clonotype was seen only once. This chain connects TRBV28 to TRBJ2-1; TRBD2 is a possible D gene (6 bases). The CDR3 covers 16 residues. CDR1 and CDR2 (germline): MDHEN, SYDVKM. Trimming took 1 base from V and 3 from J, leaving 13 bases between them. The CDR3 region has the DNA TGTGCCAGCAGTTTATTCCGCGCGCGGGACTACAATGAGCAGTTCTTC. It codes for CASSLFRARDYNEQFF.

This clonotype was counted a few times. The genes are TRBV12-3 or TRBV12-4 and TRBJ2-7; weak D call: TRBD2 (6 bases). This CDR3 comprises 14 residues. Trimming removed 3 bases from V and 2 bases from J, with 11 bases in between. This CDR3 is CASSFAGPAYEQYF. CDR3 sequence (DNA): TGTGCCAGCAGTTTTGCGGGGCCCGCCTACGAGCAGTACTTC.

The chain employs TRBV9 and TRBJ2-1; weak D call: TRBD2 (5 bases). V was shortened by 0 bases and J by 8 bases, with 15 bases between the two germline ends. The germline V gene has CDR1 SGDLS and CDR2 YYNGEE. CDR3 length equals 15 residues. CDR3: CASSVVTSGADEQFF. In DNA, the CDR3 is TGTGCCAGCAGCGTAGTTACTAGTGGTGCGGATGAGCAGTTCTTC. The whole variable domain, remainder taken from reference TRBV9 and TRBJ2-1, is DSGVTQTPKHLITATGQRVTLRCSPRSGDLSVYWYQQSLDQGLQFLIQYYNGEERAKGNILERFSAQQFPDLHSELNLSSLELGDSALYFCASSVVTSGADEQFFGPGTRLTVL.

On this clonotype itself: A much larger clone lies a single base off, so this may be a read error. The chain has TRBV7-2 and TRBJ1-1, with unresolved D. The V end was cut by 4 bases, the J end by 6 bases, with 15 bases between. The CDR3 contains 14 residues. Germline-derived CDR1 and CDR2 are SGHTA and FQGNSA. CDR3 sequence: CASSSILGLAEAFF. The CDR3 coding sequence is TGTGCCAGCAGCTCGATCCTAGGATTGGCTGAAGCTTTCTTT.

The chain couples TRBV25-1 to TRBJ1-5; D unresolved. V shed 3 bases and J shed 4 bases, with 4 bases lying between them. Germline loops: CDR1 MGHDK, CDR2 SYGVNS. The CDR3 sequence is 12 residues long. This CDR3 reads CASSDRNQPQHF. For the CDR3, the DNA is TGTGCCAGCAGTGACAGAAATCAGCCCCAGCATTTT.

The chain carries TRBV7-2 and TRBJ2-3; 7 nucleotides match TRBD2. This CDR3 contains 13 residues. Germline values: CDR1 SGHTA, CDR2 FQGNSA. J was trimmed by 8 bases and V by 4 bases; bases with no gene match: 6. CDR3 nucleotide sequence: TGTGCCAGCAGCTCCCGTGGGGGGGGTACGCAGTATTTT. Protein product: CASSSRGGGTQYF. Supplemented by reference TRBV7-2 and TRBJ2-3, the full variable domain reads GAGVSQSPSNKVTEKGKDVELRCDPISGHTALYWYRQSLGQGLEFLIYFQGNSAPDKSGLPSDRFSAERTGGSVSTLTIQRTQQEDSAVYLCASSSRGGGTQYFGPGTRLTVL.

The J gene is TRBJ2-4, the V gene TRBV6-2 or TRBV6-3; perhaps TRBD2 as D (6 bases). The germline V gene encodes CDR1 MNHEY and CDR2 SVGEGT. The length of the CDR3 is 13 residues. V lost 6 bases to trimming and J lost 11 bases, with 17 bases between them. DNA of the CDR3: TGTGCCAGCAGAAGCCGGGACGGAGGGTTTCAGTACTTC. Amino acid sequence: CASRSRDGGFQYF.

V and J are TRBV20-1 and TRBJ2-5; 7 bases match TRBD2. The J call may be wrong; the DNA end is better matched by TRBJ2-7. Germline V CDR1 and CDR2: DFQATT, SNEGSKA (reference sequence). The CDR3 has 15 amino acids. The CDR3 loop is CSASPREGRTYEQYF. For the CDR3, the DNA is TGCAGTGCTAGTCCCAGGGAGGGACGGACCTACGAGCAGTACTTC.

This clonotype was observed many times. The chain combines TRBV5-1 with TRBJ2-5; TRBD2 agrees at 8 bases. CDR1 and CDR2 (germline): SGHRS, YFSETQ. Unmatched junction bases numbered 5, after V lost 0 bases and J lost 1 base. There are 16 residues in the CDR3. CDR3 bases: TGCGCCAGCAGCTTGGAGGCTAGCGGGCTCCAAGAGACCCAGTACTTC. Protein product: CASSLEASGLQETQYF.

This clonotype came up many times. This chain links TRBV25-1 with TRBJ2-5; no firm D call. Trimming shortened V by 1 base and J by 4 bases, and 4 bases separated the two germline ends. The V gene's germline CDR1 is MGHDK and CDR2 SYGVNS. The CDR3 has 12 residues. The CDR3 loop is CASSEWGETQYF. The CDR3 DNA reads TGTGCCAGCAGTGAATGGGGAGAGACCCAGTACTTC.

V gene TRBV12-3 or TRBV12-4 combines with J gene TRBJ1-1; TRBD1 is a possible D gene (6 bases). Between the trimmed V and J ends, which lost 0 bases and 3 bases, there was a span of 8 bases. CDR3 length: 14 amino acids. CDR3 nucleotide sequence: TGTGCCAGCAGTTTAGCGGGGGCGCACACTGAAGCTTTCTTT. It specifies CASSLAGAHTEAFF.

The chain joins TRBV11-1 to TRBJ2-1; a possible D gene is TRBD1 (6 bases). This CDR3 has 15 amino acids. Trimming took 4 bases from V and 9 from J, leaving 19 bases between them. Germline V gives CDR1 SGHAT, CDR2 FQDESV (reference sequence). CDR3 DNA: TGTGCCAGCAGCTCTACAGGGAACCCCCTTACTGAGCAGTTCTTC. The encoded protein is CASSSTGNPLTEQFF.

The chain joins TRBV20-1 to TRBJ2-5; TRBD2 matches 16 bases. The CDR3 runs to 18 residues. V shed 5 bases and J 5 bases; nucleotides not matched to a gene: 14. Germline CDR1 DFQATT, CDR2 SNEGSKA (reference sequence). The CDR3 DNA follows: TGCAGTGCTTGCGATCCAGAGGGGGGACTAGCGGGAGGGGAGACCCAGTACTTC. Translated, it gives CSACDPEGGLAGGETQYF.

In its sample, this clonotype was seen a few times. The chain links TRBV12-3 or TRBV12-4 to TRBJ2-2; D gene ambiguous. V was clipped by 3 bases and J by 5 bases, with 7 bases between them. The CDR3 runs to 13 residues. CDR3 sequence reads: CASSLGFTGELFF. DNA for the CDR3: TGTGCCAGCAGTTTGGGGTTTACCGGGGAGCTGTTTTTT.

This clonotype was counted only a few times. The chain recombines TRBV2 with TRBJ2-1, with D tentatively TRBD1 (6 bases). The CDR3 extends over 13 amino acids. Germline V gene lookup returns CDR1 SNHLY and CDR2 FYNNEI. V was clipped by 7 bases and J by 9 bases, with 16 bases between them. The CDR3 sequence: CASTEGVIGEQFF. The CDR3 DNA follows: TGTGCCAGCACCGAGGGGGTAATCGGTGAGCAGTTCTTC.

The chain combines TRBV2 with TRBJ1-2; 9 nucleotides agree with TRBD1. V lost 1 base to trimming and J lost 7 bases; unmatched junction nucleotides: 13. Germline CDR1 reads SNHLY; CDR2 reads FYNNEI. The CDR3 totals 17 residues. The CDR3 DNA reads TGTGCCAGCAGTGAAGTCGGAGGGACAGGGTTATCCCTTGGCTACACCTTC. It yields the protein CASSEVGGTGLSLGYTF.

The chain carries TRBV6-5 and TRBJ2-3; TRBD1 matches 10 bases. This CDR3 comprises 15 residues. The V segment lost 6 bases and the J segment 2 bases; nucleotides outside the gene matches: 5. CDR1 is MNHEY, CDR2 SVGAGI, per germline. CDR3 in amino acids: CASRHGTGDTDTQYF. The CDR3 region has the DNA TGTGCCAGCAGACACGGGACAGGGGACACAGATACGCAGTATTTT.